This T cell receptor beta chain was profiled in a study of regulatory T cells. The study, taken as a whole, reports: Skewed V and J usage and few unique V-J pairs marked patient repertoires, most in Tregs. Hydrophobic residues at CDR3 positions 6 and 7 were enriched in conventional CD4+ T cells of CD3G-deficient patients.

The PCR used 52 TRBV and 13 TRBJ primers. Sequencing was performed with immunoSEQ multiplex PCR; in TCRdb, only in-frame clones are kept and a portion is missing. The table lists about 29,000 clones, less than 95% of them singletons, with about 1.6% in the top ten. Patients, 2 to 39 years old, had expanded memory T-cell proportions. Regarding this clone: The antigen is unknown.

The source is a young adult with CD3G deficiency. Sequencing was carried out using conventional CD4+ T cells sorted from blood.

The CDR3 loop is CASSLGGAGANVLTF. The CDR3 region has the DNA TGCGCCAGCAGCTTGGGGGGAGCCGGGGCCAACGTCCTGACTTTC. The chain recombines TRBV5-1 with TRBJ2-6, with D possibly matching TRBD2 (5 bases). The CDR3 is 15 residues long. The V end lost 0 bases, the J end lost 4 bases, and 8 bases lay between the germline ends. CDR1 and CDR2 from the germline V gene are SGHRS and YFSETQ.